The 11 T cell receptor beta chains reported below all come from one sample, sequenced in a study of blood T cell repertoires in COVID-19. Using immunoSEQ multiplex PCR, the repertoire was profiled, and TCRdb retains in-frame clones only, with some absent. The sample comprises around 200,000 clones, roughly 87% of which are singletons, and under 3% rests with the top ten. Sequences were obtained from PBMCs or T cells enriched from blood (not recorded which). The receptors were sampled from a woman between 35 and 50 years old with acute COVID-19.

The chain combines TRBV9 with TRBJ2-5; the D gene is possibly TRBD2 (6 bases). Germline V lookup: CDR1 SGDLS, CDR2 YYNGEE. The CDR3 runs 16 residues. V was clipped by 0 bases and J by 3 bases, with 15 bases between them. CDR3 DNA sequence: TGTGCCAGCAGCGTAGGGCGGGGACCGTTGGAAGAGACCCAGTACTTC. It yields the protein CASSVGRGPLEETQYF. The full variable domain, in which reference TRBV9 and TRBJ2-5 provide the parts outside the CDR3, is DSGVTQTPKHLITATGQRVTLRCSPRSGDLSVYWYQQSLDQGLQFLIQYYNGEERAKGNILERFSAQQFPDLHSELNLSSLELGDSALYFCASSVGRGPLEETQYFGPGTRLLVL.

V gene TRBV25-1 combines with J gene TRBJ1-1; TRBD1 aligns across 8 bases. CDR3 length equals 13 residues. CDR1 MGHDK and CDR2 SYGVNS come from the germline V gene. After removal of 6 bases from V and 3 bases from J, the junction contained 3 bases not matched to a gene. CDR3 nucleotide sequence: TGTGCCAGCAGGAGACAGGGGTACACTGAAGCTTTCTTT. Its protein product is CASRRQGYTEAFF.

The gene calls are TRBV30 and TRBJ1-1; 7 bases fit TRBD1. CDR1 and CDR2 (germline): GTSNPN, SVGIG (reference sequence). The CDR3 totals 17 residues. J was trimmed by 1 base and V by 4 bases; bases with no gene match: 15. CDR3 amino acids: CAWTQRGGGSRNTEAFF. CDR3 coding DNA: TGTGCCTGGACCCAAAGAGGGGGCGGTTCAAGGAACACTGAAGCTTTCTTT.

The J gene is TRBJ2-1, the V gene TRBV7-9; D may be TRBD2 (5 bases). CDR3 length: 16 residues. Trimming shortened V by 2 bases and J by 2 bases, and 13 bases separated the two germline ends. CDR1 and CDR2 from the germline V gene are SEHNR and FQNEAQ (reference sequence). The CDR3 DNA is TGTGCCAGCAGCTTAAGAGCTAGCTACACCTACAATGAGCAGTTCTTC. Translated: CASSLRASYTYNEQFF.

The V call is TRBV13, the J call TRBJ2-3; 7 bases match TRBD2. This CDR3 comprises 16 residues. The germline CDR1 and CDR2 sequences are PRHDT and FYEKMQ (reference sequence). The junction had 16 bases not matched to a gene; V was cut back by 5 bases and J by 8 bases. This chain's CDR3 is CASSRDPALGGGTQYF. As DNA, the CDR3 is TGTGCCAGCAGCCGGGACCCGGCTCTTGGGGGGGGTACGCAGTATTTT.

The V and J genes are TRBV18 and TRBJ1-3; unclear D gene. Deletions cut 0 bases from V and 2 bases from J, with 11 bases between. This CDR3 region has 16 residues. Germline V gene lookup returns CDR1 KGHSH and CDR2 LQKENI. The CDR3 region is CASSPPSYLAGNTIYF. In DNA, the CDR3 is TGTGCCAGCTCACCACCGAGCTATTTGGCTGGAAACACCATATATTTT.

The gene calls are TRBV9 and TRBJ2-2; 12 nucleotides agree with TRBD2. V lost 1 base and J lost 4; bases outside the gene matches: 5. From germline, CDR1 is SGDLS and CDR2 YYNGEE. This CDR3 comprises 17 residues. The CDR3 loop is CASSVPSGGASTGELFF. The CDR3 bases are TGTGCCAGCAGCGTACCTAGCGGGGGGGCTAGCACCGGGGAGCTGTTTTTT. The whole variable domain, remainder taken from reference TRBV9 and TRBJ2-2, is DSGVTQTPKHLITATGQRVTLRCSPRSGDLSVYWYQQSLDQGLQFLIQYYNGEERAKGNILERFSAQQFPDLHSELNLSSLELGDSALYFCASSVPSGGASTGELFFGEGSRLTVL.

The CDR3 DNA reads TGTGCCAGCAGCTTGGCCGGGTCTGGGGAAAAACTGTTTTTT. Encoded protein: CASSLAGSGEKLFF. The J gene is TRBJ1-4, the V gene TRBV5-4; D call uncertain. The CDR3 covers 14 residues. The V end lost 0 bases, the J end lost 8 bases, and 11 bases lay between the germline ends. Germline loops: CDR1 SGHNT, CDR2 YYREEE (reference sequence).

This clone has only one observation. The chain is built from TRBV5-1 and TRBJ1-2; D remains ambiguous. CDR1 SGHRS and CDR2 YFSETQ come from the germline V gene. This CDR3 comprises 13 residues. Trimming pared 1 base from V and 1 base from J, leaving 5 bases between. Written as DNA, the CDR3 is TGCGCCAGCAGCTTGACCAGTAACTATGGCTACACCTTC. Translating gives CASSLTSNYGYTF.

The rearrangement links TRBV27 to TRBJ1-5, with D possibly matching TRBD1 (5 bases). The V end lost 0 bases, the J end lost 0 bases, and 9 bases lay between the germline ends. The length of the CDR3 is 16 residues. The germline V gene has CDR1 MNHEY and CDR2 SMNVEV (reference sequence). This CDR3 reads CASSLSGPNSNQPQHF. The CDR3 DNA is TGTGCCAGCAGTTTATCGGGGCCTAATAGCAATCAGCCCCAGCATTTT.

The chain recombines TRBV9 with TRBJ1-2, with a tentative D call TRBD1 (6 bases). The CDR3 is 14 residues long. Deletions cut 3 bases from V and 7 bases from J, with 16 bases between. Germline V gene sequence: CDR1 SGDLS, CDR2 YYNGEE. The CDR3 DNA reads as TGTGCCAGCAGCGGAACCAGGGGTGCAAGTGGCTACACCTTC. Translation: CASSGTRGASGYTF.